This TCR beta chain was sequenced in a study of blood T cell repertoires in COVID-19. Whole-study context: Italy, Spain and the United States were the sources of the convalescent and acute COVID-19 samples. Sample material is recorded as cDNA or gDNA derived from T cells, B-cell-depleted T cells, or PBMCs.

In the original analysis: Reference gene primer amplification gave estimated nucleated cell counts. Clones were sequenced by immunoSEQ multiplex PCR, and TCRdb holds only the in-frame ones, with some missing. Clone size and V and J calls were adopted from that table, with D and trimming inferred from the DNA. Seen here are about 210,000 clones, around three quarters observed once, and the top ten hold roughly 7%. Germline CDR1 and CDR2: LGHDT and YNNKEL (reference sequence). The CDR3 is made up of 15 amino acids. V was pared by 5 bases and J by 7 bases, with 12 bases of the junction left unmatched. Material for sequencing was peripheral blood. The receptor was derived from a woman aged 70 to 79 with acute or convalescent COVID-19. The chain has TRBV3-1 (or the pseudogene TRBV3-2) and TRBJ1-2; 8 nucleotides agree with TRBD1. The CDR3 protein is CASSNPPQGAGGYTF. As DNA, the CDR3 is TGTGCCAGCAGCAACCCCCCCCAGGGGGCGGGTGGCTACACCTTC.